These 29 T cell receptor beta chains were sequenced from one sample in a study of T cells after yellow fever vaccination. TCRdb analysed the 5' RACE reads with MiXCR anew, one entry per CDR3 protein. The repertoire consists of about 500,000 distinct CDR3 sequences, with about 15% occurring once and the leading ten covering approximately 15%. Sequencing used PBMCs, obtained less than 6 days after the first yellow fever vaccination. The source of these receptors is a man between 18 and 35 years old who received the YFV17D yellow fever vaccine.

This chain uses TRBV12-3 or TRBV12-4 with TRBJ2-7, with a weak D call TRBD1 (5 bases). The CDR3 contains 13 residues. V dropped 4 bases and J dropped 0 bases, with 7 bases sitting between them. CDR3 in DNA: TGTGCCAGCAGTTCGACAGACTCCTACGAGCAGTACGTC. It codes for CASSSTDSYEQYV.

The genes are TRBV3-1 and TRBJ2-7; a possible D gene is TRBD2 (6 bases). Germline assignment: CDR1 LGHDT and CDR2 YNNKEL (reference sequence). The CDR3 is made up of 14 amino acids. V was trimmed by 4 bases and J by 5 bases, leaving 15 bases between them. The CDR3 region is CASSRGNGGDEQYV. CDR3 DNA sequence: TGTGCCAGCAGCCGCGGGAACGGCGGAGACGAGCAGTACGTC.

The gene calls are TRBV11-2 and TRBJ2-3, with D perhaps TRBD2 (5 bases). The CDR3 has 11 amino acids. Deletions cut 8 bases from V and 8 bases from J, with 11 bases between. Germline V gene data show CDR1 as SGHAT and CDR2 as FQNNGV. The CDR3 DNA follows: TGTGCCAGCCTAGCTGCCGGTACGCAGTATTTT. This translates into CASLAAGTQYF. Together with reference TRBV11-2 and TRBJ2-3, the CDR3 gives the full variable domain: EAGVAQSPRYKIIEKRQSVAFWCNPISGHATLYWYQQILGQGPKLLIQFQNNGVVDDSQLPKDRFSAERLKGVDSTLKIQPAKLEDSAVYLCASLAAGTQYFGPGTRLTVL.

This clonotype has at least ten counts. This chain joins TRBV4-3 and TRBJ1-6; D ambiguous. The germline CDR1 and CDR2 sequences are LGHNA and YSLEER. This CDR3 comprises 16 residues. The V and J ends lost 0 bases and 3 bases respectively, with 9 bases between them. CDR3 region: CASSQDGPGYNSPLHF. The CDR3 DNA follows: TGCGCCAGCAGCCAAGATGGGCCGGGCTATAATTCACCCCTCCACTTT.

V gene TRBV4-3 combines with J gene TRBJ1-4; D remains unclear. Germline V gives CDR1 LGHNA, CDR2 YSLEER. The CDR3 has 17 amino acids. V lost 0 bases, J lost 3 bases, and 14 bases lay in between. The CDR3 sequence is CASSQDPQTRANEKLFF. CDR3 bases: TGCGCCAGCAGCCAAGATCCCCAGACGAGGGCTAATGAAAAACTGTTTTTT.

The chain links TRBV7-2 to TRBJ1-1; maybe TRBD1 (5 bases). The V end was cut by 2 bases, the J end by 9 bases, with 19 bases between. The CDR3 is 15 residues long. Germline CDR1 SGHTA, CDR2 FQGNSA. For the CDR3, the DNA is TGTGCCAGCAGCTTATTACAGGCGGGAGGGTCAAAAGCTTTCTTT. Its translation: CASSLLQAGGSKAFF.

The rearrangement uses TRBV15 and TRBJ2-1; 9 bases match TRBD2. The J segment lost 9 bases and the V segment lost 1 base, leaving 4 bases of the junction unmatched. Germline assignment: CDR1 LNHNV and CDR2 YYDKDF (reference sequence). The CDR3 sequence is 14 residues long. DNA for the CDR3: TGTGCCACCAGCAGAGGCGGGGGGGTAGGTGAGCAGTTCTTC. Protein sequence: CATSRGGGVGEQFF. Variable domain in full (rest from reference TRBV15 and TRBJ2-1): DAMVIQNPRYQVTQFGKPVTLSCSQTLNHNVMYWYQQKSSQAPKLLFHYYDKDFNNEADTPDNFQSRRPNTSFCFLDIRSPGLGDTAMYLCATSRGGGVGEQFFGPGTRLTVL.

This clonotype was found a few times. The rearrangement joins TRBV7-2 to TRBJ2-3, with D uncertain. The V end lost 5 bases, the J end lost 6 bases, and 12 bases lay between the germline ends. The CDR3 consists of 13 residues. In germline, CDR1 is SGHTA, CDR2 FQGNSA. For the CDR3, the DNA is TGTGCCAGCAGCCCGAACCAACGGGATACGCAGTATTTT. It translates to CASSPNQRDTQYF.

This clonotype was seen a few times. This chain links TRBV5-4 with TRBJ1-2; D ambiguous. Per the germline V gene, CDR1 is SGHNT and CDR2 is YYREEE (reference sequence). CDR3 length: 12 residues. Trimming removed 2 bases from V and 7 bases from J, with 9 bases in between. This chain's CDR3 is CASSFPASGYTF. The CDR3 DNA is TGTGCCAGCAGCTTCCCGGCTAGTGGCTACACCTTC.

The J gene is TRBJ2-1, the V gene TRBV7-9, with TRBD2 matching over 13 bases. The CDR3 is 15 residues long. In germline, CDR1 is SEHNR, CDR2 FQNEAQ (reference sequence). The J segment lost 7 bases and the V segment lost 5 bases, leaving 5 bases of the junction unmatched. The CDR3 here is CASSHGTSGVNEQFF. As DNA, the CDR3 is TGTGCCAGCAGCCACGGGACTAGCGGGGTAAATGAGCAGTTCTTC.

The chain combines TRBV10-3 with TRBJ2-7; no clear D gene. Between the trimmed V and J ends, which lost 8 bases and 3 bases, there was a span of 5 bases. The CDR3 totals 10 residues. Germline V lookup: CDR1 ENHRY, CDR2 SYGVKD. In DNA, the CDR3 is TGTGCCATCTTAATCTACGAGCAGTACGTC. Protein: CAILIYEQYV.

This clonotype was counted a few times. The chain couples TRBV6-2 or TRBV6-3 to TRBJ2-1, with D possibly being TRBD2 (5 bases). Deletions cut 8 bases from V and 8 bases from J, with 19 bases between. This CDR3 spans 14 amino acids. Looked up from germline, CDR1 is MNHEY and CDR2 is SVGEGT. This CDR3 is CASRPERYIDEQFF. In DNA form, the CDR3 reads TGTGCCAGCCGACCCGAGCGGTATATCGATGAGCAGTTCTTC.

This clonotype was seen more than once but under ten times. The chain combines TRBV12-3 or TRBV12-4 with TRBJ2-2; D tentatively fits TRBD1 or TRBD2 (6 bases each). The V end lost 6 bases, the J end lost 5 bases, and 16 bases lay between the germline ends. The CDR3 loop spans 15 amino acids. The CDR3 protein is CASSEKGGQTGELFF. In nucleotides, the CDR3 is TGTGCCAGCAGCGAGAAGGGGGGTCAGACCGGGGAGCTGTTTTTT.

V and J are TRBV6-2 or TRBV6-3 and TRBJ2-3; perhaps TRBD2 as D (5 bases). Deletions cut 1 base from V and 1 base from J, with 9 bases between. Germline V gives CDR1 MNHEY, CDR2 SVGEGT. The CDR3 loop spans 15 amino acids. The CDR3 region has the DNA TGTGCCAGCAGTTACTGGAGCGGTCGCACAGATACGCAGTATTTT. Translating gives CASSYWSGRTDTQYF.

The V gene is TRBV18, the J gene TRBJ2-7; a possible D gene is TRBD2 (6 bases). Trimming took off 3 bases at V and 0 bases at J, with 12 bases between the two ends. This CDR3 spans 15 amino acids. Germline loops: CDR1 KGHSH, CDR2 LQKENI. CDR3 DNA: TGTGCCAGCTCACCGAAGGCGGGGAGCTCCTACGAGCAGTACTTC. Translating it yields CASSPKAGSSYEQYF.

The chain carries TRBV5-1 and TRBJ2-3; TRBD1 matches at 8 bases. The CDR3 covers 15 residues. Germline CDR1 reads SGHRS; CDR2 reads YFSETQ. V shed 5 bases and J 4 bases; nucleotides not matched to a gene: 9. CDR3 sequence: CASSRQGQFADTQYF. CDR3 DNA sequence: TGCGCCAGCAGTAGACAGGGGCAATTTGCAGATACGCAGTATTTT.

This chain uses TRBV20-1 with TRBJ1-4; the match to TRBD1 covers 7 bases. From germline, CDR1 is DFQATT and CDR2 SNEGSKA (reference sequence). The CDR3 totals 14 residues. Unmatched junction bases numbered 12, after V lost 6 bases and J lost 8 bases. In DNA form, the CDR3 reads TGCAGTGCGCCTAGGGGGCCTTTAGGGGAAAAACTGTTTTTT. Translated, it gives CSAPRGPLGEKLFF.

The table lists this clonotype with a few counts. CDR3 loop: CSARDGAGNTIYF. CDR3 coding DNA: TGCAGTGCTAGAGATGGGGCTGGAAACACCATATATTTT. The gene calls are TRBV20-1 and TRBJ1-3; D is unclear. Germline loops: CDR1 DFQATT, CDR2 SNEGSKA (reference sequence). This CDR3 contains 13 residues. Trimming took off 0 bases at V and 2 bases at J, with 5 bases between the two ends.

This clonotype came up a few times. The CDR3 nucleotides are TGTGCAAATCAGGTACCGCCGAACACTGAAGCTTTCTTT. Residues: CANQVPPNTEAFF. This chain joins TRBV12-3 or TRBV12-4 and TRBJ1-1; D ambiguous. The CDR3 is made up of 13 amino acids.

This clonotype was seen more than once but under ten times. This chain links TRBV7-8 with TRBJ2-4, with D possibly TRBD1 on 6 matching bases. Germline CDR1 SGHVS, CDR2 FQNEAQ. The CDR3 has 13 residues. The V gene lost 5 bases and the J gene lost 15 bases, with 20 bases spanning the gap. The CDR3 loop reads CASSIQPGDVRYF. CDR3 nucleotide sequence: TGTGCCAGCAGCATCCAGCCAGGGGATGTTCGGTACTTC.

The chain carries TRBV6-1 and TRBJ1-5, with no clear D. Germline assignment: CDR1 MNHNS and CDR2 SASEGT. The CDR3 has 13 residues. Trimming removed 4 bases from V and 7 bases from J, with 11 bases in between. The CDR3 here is CASSGGATQPQHF. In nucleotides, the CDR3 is TGTGCCAGCAGTGGAGGAGCGACGCAGCCCCAGCATTTT.

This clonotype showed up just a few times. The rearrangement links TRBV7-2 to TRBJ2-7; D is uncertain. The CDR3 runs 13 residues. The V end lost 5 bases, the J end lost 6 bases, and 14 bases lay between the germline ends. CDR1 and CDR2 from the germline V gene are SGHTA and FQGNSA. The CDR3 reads CASSPPGPSEQYF. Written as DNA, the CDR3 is TGTGCCAGCAGCCCCCCGGGTCCAAGCGAGCAGTACTTC.

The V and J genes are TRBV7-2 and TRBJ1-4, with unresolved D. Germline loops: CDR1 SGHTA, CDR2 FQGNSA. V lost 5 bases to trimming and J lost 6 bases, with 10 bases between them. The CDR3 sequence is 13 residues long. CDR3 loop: CASSPHTDEKLFF. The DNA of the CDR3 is TGTGCCAGCAGCCCCCATACGGATGAAAAACTGTTTTTT.

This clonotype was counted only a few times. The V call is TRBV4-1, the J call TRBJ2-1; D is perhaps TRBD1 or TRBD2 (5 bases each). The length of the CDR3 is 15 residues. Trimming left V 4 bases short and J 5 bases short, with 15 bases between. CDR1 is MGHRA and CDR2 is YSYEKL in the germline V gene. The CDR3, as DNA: TGCGCCAGCAGCCTCCGGGACCCCAGCGACAATGAGCAGTTCTTC. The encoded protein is CASSLRDPSDNEQFF.

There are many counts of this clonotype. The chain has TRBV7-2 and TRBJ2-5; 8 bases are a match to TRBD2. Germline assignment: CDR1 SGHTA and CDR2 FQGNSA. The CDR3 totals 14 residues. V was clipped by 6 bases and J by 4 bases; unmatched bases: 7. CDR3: CASSSGTSRETQYF. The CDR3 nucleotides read TGTGCCAGCAGTTCCGGGACTAGTCGAGAGACCCAGTACTTC.

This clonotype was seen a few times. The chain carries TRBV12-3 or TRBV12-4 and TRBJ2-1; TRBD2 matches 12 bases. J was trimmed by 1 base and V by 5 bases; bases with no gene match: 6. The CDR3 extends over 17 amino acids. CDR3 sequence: CASSETSGGHSYNEQFF. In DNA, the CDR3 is TGTGCCAGCAGTGAGACTAGCGGGGGACATTCCTACAATGAGCAGTTCTTC.

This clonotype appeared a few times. CDR3 sequence: CASSTTGIGELFF. The CDR3, as DNA: TGTGCCAGCAGCACAACAGGGATCGGGGAGCTGTTTTTT. V usage is TRBV7-2 and J usage is TRBJ2-2, with D possibly matching TRBD1 (6 bases). The V gene lost 5 bases and the J gene lost 7 bases, with 11 bases spanning the gap. CDR1 is SGHTA and CDR2 is FQGNSA in the germline V gene. The CDR3 spans 13 residues.

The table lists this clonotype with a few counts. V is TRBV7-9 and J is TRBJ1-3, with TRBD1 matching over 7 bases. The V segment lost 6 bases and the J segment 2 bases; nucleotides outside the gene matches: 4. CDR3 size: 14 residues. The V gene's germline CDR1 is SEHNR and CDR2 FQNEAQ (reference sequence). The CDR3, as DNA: TGTGCCAGCAGGTACAGGGGACCTGGAAACACCATATATTTT. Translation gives CASRYRGPGNTIYF.

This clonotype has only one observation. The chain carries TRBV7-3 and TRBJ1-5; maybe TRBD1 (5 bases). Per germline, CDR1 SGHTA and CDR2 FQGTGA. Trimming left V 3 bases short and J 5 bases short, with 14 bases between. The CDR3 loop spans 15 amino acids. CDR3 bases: TGTGCCAGCAGCTTGTGGGCAGGGCCGTATCAGCCCCAGCATTTT. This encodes CASSLWAGPYQPQHF. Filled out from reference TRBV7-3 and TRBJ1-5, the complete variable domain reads GAGVSQTPSNKVTEKGKYVELRCDPISGHTALYWYRQSLGQGPEFLIYFQGTGAADDSGLPNDRFFAVRPEGSVSTLKIQRTERGDSAVYLCASSLWAGPYQPQHFGDGTRLSIL.